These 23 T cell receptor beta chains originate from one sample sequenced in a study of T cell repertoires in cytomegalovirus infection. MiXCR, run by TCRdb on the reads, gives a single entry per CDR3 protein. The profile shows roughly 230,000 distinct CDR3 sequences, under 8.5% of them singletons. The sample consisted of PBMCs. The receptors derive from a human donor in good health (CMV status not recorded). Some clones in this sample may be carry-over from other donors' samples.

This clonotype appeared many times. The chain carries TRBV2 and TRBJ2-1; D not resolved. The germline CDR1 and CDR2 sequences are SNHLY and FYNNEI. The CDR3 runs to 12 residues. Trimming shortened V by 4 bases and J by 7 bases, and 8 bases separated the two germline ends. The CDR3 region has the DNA TGTGCCAGCAGTGGGAAGTGGAATGAGCAGTTCTTC. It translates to CASSGKWNEQFF.

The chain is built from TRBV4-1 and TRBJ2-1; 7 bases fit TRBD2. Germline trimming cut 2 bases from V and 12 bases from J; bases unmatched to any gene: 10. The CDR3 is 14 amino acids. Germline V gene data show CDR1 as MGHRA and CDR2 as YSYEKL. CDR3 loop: CASSQNQATGGQFF. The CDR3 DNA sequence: TGCGCCAGCAGCCAAAACCAGGCCACGGGGGGGCAGTTCTTC.

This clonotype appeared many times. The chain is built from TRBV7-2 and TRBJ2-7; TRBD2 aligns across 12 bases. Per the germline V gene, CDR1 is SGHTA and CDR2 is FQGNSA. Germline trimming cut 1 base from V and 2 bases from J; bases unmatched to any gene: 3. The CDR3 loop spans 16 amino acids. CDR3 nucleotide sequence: TGTGCCAGCAGCTTAGTACTAGCGGGGGGAACCTACGAGCAGTACTTC. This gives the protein CASSLVLAGGTYEQYF. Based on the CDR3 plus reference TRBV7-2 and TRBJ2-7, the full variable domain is GAGVSQSPSNKVTEKGKDVELRCDPISGHTALYWYRQSLGQGLEFLIYFQGNSAPDKSGLPSDRFSAERTGGSVSTLTIQRTQQEDSAVYLCASSLVLAGGTYEQYFGPGTRLTVT.

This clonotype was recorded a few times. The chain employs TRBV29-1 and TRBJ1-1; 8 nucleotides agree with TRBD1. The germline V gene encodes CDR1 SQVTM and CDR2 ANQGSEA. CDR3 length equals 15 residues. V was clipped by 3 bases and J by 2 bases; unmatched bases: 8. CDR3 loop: CSVDPSDRGNTEAFF. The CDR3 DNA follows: TGCAGCGTTGATCCTTCCGACAGGGGTAACACTGAAGCTTTCTTT. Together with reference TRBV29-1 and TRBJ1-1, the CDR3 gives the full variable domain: SAVISQKPSRDICQRGTSLTIQCQVDSQVTMMFWYRQQPGQSLTLIATANQGSEATYESGFVIDKFPISRPNLTFSTLTVSNMSPEDSSIYLCSVDPSDRGNTEAFFGQGTRLTVV.

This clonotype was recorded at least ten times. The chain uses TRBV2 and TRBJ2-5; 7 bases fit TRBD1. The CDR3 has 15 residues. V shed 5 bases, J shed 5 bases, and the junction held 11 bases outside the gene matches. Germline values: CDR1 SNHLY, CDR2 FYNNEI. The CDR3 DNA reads TGTGCCAGCAGTCGGGACAGATTTATACGCGAGACCCAGTACTTC. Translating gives CASSRDRFIRETQYF.

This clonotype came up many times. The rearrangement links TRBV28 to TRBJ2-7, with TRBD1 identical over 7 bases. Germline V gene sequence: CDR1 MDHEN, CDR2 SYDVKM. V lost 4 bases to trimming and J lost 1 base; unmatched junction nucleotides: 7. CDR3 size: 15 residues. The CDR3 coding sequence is TGTGCCAGCAGTTCCGGGACAGTCGATTCCTACGAGCAGTACTTC. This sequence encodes CASSSGTVDSYEQYF.

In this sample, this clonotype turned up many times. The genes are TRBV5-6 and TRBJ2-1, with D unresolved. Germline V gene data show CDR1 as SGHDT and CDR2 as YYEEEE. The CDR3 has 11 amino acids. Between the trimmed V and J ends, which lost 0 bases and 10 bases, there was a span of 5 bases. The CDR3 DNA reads TGTGCCAGCAGCTTGGGCCAGGAGCAGTTCTTC. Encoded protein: CASSLGQEQFF.

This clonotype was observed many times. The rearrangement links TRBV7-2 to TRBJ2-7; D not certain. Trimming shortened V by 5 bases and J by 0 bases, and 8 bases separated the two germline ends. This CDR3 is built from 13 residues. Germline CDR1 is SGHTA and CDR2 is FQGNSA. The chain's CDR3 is CASSAYSSYEQYF. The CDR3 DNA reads TGTGCCAGCAGCGCTTATAGCTCCTACGAGCAGTACTTC.

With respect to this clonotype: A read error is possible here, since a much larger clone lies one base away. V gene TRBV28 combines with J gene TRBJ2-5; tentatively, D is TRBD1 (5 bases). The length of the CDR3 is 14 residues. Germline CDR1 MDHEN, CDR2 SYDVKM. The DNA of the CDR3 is TGTGCCAACAGTCCTCCTGGACAAGTAAAGACCCAGTACTTC. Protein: CANSPPGQVKTQYF.

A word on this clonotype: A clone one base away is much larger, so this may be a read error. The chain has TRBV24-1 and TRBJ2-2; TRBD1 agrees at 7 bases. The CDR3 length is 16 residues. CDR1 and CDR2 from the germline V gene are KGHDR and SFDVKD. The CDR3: CATTGTASSNTGEQFF. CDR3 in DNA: TGTGCCACCACGGGGACAGCGAGTTCGAACACCGGGGAGCAGTTTTTT.

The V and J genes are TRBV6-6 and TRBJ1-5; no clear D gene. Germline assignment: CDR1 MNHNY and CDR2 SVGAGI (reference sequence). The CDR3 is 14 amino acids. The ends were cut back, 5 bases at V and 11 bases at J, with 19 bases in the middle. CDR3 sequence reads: CASSKDGSLYAQHF. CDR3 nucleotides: TGTGCCAGCAGTAAGGACGGATCCCTATACGCCCAGCATTTT.

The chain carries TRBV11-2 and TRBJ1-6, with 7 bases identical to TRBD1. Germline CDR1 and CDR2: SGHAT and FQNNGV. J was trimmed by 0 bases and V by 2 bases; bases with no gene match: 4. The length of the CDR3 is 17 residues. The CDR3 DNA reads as TGTGCCAGCAGCTTAAGACGGGACAGCTCCTATAATTCACCCCTCCACTTT. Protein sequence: CASSLRRDSSYNSPLHF.

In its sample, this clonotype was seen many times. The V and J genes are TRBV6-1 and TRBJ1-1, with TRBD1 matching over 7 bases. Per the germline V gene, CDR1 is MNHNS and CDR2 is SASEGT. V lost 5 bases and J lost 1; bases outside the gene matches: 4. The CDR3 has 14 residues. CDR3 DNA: TGTGCCAGCAGTCAGAGGGGGCGGAACACTGAAGCTTTCTTT. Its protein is CASSQRGRNTEAFF.

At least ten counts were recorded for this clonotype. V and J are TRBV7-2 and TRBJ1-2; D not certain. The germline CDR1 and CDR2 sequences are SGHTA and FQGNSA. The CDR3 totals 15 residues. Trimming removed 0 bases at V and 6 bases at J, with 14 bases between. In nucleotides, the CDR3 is TGTGCCAGCAGCTTAGCGCTAAGATCCGGGCATGGCTACACCTTC. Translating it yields CASSLALRSGHGYTF.

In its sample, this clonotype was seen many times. This CDR3 is CASSLVVHSGGTEAFF. The CDR3 coding sequence is TGCGCCAGCAGCTTGGTAGTGCACTCCGGGGGCACTGAAGCTTTCTTT. The chain employs TRBV5-1 and TRBJ1-1; the D gene is possibly TRBD1 (5 bases). This CDR3 comprises 16 residues. Between the trimmed V and J ends, which lost 0 bases and 4 bases, there was a span of 16 bases. Germline V lookup: CDR1 SGHRS, CDR2 YFSETQ.

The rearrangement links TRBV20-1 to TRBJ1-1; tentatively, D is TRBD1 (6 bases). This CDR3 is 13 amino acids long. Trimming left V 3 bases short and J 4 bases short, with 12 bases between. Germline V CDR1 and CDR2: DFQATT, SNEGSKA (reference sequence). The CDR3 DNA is TGCAGTGCTAGGAGACAGGAGGGCACTGAAGCTTTCTTT. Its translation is CSARRQEGTEAFF.

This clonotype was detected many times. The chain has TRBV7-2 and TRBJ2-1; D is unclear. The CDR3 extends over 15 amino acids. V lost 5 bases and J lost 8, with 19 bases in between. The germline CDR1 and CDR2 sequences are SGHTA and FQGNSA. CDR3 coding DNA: TGTGCCAGCAGCCTACTACCCGCCTGGGCCCATGAGCAGTTCTTC. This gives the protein CASSLLPAWAHEQFF. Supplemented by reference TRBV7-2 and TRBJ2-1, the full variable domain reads GAGVSQSPSNKVTEKGKDVELRCDPISGHTALYWYRQSLGQGLEFLIYFQGNSAPDKSGLPSDRFSAERTGGSVSTLTIQRTQQEDSAVYLCASSLLPAWAHEQFFGPGTRLTVL.

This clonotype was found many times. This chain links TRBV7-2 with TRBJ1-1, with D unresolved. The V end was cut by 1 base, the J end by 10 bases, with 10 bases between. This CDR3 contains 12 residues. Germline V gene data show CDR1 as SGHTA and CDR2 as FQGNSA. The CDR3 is CASSLETIRAFF. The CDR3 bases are TGTGCCAGCAGCTTAGAGACTATCAGAGCTTTCTTT.

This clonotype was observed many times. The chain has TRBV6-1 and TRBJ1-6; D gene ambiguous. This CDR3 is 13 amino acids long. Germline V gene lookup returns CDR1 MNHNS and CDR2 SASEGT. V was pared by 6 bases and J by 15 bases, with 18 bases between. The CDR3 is CASSRAYPPHLHF. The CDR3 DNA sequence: TGTGCCAGCAGCCGGGCCTATCCACCGCACCTCCACTTT.

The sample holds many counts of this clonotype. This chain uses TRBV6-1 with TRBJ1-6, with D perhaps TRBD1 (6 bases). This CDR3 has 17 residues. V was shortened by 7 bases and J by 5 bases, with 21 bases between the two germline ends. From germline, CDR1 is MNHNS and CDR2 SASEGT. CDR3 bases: TGTGCCAGCACCCAGGGAGGGGCAGGGGTAGATAATTCACCCCTCCACTTT. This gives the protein CASTQGGAGVDNSPLHF.

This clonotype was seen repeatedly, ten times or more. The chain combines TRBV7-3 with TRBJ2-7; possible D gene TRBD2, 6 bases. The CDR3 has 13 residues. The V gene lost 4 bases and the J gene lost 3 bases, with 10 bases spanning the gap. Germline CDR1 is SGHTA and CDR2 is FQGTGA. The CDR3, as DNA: TGTGCCAGCAGCTGGCGGGACGGCTACGAGCAGTACTTC. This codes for CASSWRDGYEQYF.

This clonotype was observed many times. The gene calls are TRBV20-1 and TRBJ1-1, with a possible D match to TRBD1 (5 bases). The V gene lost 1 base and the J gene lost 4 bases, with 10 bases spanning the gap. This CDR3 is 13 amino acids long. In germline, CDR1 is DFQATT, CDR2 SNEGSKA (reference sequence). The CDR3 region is CSARVHGGTEAFF. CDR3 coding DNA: TGCAGTGCTAGAGTTCACGGGGGCACTGAAGCTTTCTTT.

CDR3 nucleotide sequence: TGCAGCGTTCAGAAGGGCCAAGAGACCCAGTACTTC. Protein: CSVQKGQETQYF. V and J are TRBV29-1 and TRBJ2-5; D call uncertain. The CDR3 runs 12 residues. Germline V lookup: CDR1 SQVTM, CDR2 ANQGSEA. Between the trimmed V and J ends, which lost 5 bases and 1 base, there was a span of 8 bases. Full variable domain (outside the CDR3, taken from reference TRBV29-1 and TRBJ2-5): SAVISQKPSRDICQRGTSLTIQCQVDSQVTMMFWYRQQPGQSLTLIATANQGSEATYESGFVIDKFPISRPNLTFSTLTVSNMSPEDSSIYLCSVQKGQETQYFGPGTRLLVL.